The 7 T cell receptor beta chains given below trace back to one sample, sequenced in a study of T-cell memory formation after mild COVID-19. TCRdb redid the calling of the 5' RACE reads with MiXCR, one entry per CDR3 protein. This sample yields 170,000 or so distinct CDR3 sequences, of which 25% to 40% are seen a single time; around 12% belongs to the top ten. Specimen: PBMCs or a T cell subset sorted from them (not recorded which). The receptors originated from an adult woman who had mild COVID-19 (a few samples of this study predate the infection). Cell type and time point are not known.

The CDR3 DNA reads TGTGCTAGTGGTGGGACTAAAGAGACCCAGTACTTC. It translates to CASGGTKETQYF. The chain uses TRBV12-5 and TRBJ2-5, with TRBD2 matching over 7 bases. Losses at the gene ends were 5 bases for V and 3 bases for J; bases not matched to a gene: 0. The CDR3 covers 12 residues. The germline CDR1 and CDR2 sequences are LGHNT and FRNRAP.

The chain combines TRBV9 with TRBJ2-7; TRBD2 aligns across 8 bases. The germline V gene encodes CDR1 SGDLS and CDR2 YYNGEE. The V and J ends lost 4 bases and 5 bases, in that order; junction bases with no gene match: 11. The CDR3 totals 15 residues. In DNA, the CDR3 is TGTGCCAGCAGCCCAGGGACCGGGAGGGTACACGAGCAGTACTTC. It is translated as CASSPGTGRVHEQYF.

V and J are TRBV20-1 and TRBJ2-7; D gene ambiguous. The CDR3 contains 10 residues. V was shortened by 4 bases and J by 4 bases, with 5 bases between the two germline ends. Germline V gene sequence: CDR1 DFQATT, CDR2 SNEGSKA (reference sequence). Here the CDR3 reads CSAMGYEQYF. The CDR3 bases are TGCAGTGCTATGGGGTACGAGCAGTACTTC.

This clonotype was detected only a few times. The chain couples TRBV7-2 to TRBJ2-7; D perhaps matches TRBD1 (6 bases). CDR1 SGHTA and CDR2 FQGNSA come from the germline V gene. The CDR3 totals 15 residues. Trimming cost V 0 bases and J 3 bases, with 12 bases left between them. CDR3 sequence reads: CASSLAWGQSYEQYF. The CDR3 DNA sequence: TGTGCCAGCAGCTTAGCGTGGGGGCAAAGCTACGAGCAGTACTTC.

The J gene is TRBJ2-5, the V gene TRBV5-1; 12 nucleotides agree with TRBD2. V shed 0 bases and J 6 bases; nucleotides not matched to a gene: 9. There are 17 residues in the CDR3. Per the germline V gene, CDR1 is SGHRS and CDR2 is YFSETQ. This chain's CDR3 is CASSLEASGRVGKTQYF. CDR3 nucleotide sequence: TGCGCCAGCAGCTTGGAGGCTAGCGGGAGGGTCGGAAAGACCCAGTACTTC.

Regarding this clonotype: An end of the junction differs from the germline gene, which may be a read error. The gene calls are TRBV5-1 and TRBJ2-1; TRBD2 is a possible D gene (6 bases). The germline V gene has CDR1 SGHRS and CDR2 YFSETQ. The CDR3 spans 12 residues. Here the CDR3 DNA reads TGCGCCAGCAGCTTGGGGCAGGGAGGTTTAGTCTTC. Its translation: CASSLGQGGLVF.

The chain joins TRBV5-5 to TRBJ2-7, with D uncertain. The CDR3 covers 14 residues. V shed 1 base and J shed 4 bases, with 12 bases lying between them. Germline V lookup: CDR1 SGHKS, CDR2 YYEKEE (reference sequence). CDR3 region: CASSLQSLQYEQYF. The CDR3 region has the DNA TGTGCCAGCAGCTTGCAGAGCTTACAGTACGAGCAGTACTTC. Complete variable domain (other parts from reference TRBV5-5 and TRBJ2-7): DAGVTQSPTHLIKTRGQQVTLRCSPISGHKSVSWYQQVLGQGPQFIFQYYEKEERGRGNFPDRFSARQFPNYSSELNVNALLLGDSALYLCASSLQSLQYEQYFGPGTRLTVT.